The 18 T cell receptor beta chains below were found in one sample sequenced in a study of T cells after yellow fever vaccination. TCRdb passed the 5' RACE reads through MiXCR, listing each CDR3 protein once. The sample includes about 340,000 distinct CDR3 sequences, more than 8.5% seen only once; the top ten take roughly 18%. The material was PBMCs, obtained on the day of the first yellow fever vaccination. These receptors were taken from a man aged 18 to 30 who received the YFV17D yellow fever vaccine.

This clonotype was detected a few times. The chain recombines TRBV5-8 with TRBJ1-1; D may be TRBD1 (5 bases). The CDR3 runs to 15 residues. V shed 0 bases and J shed 0 bases, with 9 bases lying between them. CDR1 and CDR2 from the germline V gene are SGHTS and YDEGEE. This CDR3 is CASSLAWGLNTEAFF. In nucleotides, the CDR3 is TGTGCCAGCAGCTTGGCGTGGGGCCTGAACACTGAAGCTTTCTTT.

The sample holds a few counts of this clonotype. The chain recombines TRBV12-3 or TRBV12-4 with TRBJ2-6; TRBD1 aligns across 8 bases. Trimming at V came to 3 bases and at J to 3 bases, leaving 7 bases not matched to a gene. This CDR3 comprises 17 residues. The CDR3 coding sequence is TGTGCCAGCAGTTTCGACAGGGGAACAAGTGGGGCCAACGTCCTGACTTTC. It yields the protein CASSFDRGTSGANVLTF.

This clonotype was seen more than once but under ten times. For the CDR3, the DNA is TGTGCCAGCAGCTTAGTGGGTCTAGCGGGGGTTAGCACAGATACGCAGTATTTT. Translation gives CASSLVGLAGVSTDTQYF. The chain recombines TRBV11-2 with TRBJ2-3, with 10 bases matching TRBD2. J gave up 0 bases and V 1 base, and 7 bases lay outside the gene matches. The CDR3 runs 18 residues. Looked up from germline, CDR1 is SGHAT and CDR2 is FQNNGV.

This clonotype was observed many times. V and J are TRBV5-5 and TRBJ2-5, with a possible D match to TRBD2 (6 bases). Trimming stripped 1 base from V and 4 bases from J, with 8 bases between. This CDR3 is 13 amino acids long. CDR1 is SGHKS, CDR2 YYEKEE, per germline (reference sequence). DNA of the CDR3: TGTGCCAGCAGCTTGCCGGGGGTAGAGACCCAGTACTTC. As protein: CASSLPGVETQYF.

This clonotype was counted between two and nine times. This rearrangement joins TRBV20-1 to TRBJ1-2; TRBD1 might be the D (6 bases). The CDR3 length is 15 residues. The ends were cut back, 0 bases at V and 4 bases at J, with 15 bases in the middle. Germline assignment: CDR1 DFQATT and CDR2 SNEGSKA (reference sequence). The CDR3 spells CSARDGGGGSYGYTF. CDR3 DNA sequence: TGCAGTGCTAGAGATGGGGGGGGCGGGAGCTATGGCTACACCTTC.

The sample holds a few counts of this clonotype. This sequence joins TRBV18 and TRBJ2-3; D gene ambiguous. Germline-derived CDR1 and CDR2 are KGHSH and LQKENI. The length of the CDR3 is 15 residues. V gave up 2 bases and J gave up 5 bases, with 14 bases separating them. Here the CDR3 reads CASSPSSGTRDTQYF. The CDR3 DNA follows: TGTGCCAGCTCACCAAGTTCGGGCACTCGAGATACGCAGTATTTT.

This clonotype showed up many times. V usage is TRBV5-6 and J usage is TRBJ2-7; TRBD1 aligns across 9 bases. V shed 4 bases, J shed 2 bases, and the junction held 7 bases outside the gene matches. The CDR3 is made up of 15 amino acids. Per germline, CDR1 SGHDT and CDR2 YYEEEE. CDR3 sequence reads: CASSVDRGTTYEQYV. The CDR3 bases are TGTGCCAGCAGCGTAGACAGGGGGACTACCTACGAGCAGTACGTC.

This clonotype was counted a few times. The rearrangement uses TRBV15 and TRBJ1-1; D gene uncertain. Trimming left V 5 bases short and J 1 base short, with 14 bases between. The CDR3 runs to 15 residues. The germline V gene encodes CDR1 LNHNV and CDR2 YYDKDF (reference sequence). In DNA form, the CDR3 reads TGTGCCACCAGCGTGGGAGGGTCCTGGAACACTGAAGCTTTCTTT. Translating gives CATSVGGSWNTEAFF. Drawing the rest from reference TRBV15 and TRBJ1-1, the complete variable domain is DAMVIQNPRYQVTQFGKPVTLSCSQTLNHNVMYWYQQKSSQAPKLLFHYYDKDFNNEADTPDNFQSRRPNTSFCFLDIRSPGLGDTAMYLCATSVGGSWNTEAFFGQGTRLTVV.

This clonotype occurred many times. The genes are TRBV4-3 and TRBJ2-5; 7 bases agree with TRBD2. The CDR3 runs to 15 residues. V dropped 1 base and J dropped 5; count of bases not matched to a gene: 7. Germline V gene sequence: CDR1 LGHNA, CDR2 YSLEER. The CDR3 is CASSQGKRGWETQYF. Written as DNA, the CDR3 is TGCGCCAGCAGCCAAGGAAAGCGGGGCTGGGAGACCCAGTACTTC.

This clonotype was seen repeatedly, ten times or more. The chain carries TRBV5-1 and TRBJ2-1; 7 bases align to TRBD1. Germline V CDR1 and CDR2: SGHRS, YFSETQ. Trimming removed 1 base from V and 10 bases from J; junction bases left unmatched: 5. This CDR3 contains 13 residues. This CDR3 is CASSLRGHGEQFF. DNA for the CDR3: TGCGCCAGCAGCTTGAGGGGGCACGGGGAGCAGTTCTTC.

This clonotype was counted a few times. This sequence joins TRBV4-3 and TRBJ2-1; perhaps D is TRBD1 or TRBD2 (5 bases each). The CDR3 runs 14 residues. In germline, CDR1 is LGHNA, CDR2 YSLEER. V dropped 0 bases and J dropped 6 bases, with 9 bases sitting between them. In DNA, the CDR3 is TGCGCCAGCAGCCAAGAGAGGGGCTCCAATGAGCAGTTCTTC. Its translation is CASSQERGSNEQFF.

This clonotype was found a few times. J is TRBJ2-5 and V is TRBV6-2 or TRBV6-3; D may be TRBD2 (5 bases). Germline CDR1 MNHEY, CDR2 SVGEGT. This CDR3 is built from 14 residues. Trimming pared 6 bases from V and 2 bases from J, leaving 13 bases between. CDR3 nucleotides: TGTGCCAGCAGAGAGGCGGGCCAGCAAGAGACCCAGTACTTC. Its protein is CASREAGQQETQYF.

This clonotype was found many times. J is TRBJ2-3 and V is TRBV28, with D possibly being TRBD1 (5 bases). This CDR3 has 13 amino acids. Trimming pared 6 bases from V and 2 bases from J, leaving 9 bases between. Germline assignment: CDR1 MDHEN and CDR2 SYDVKM. CDR3 in amino acids: CASRGVLTDTQYF. The DNA for the CDR3 is TGTGCCAGCAGAGGGGTCCTCACAGATACGCAGTATTTT. The full variable domain, rest sourced from reference TRBV28 and TRBJ2-3, is DVKVTQSSRYLVKRTGEKVFLECVQDMDHENMFWYRQDPGLGLRLIYFSYDVKMKEKGDIPEGYSVSREKKERFSLILESASTNQTSMYLCASRGVLTDTQYFGPGTRLTVL.

The sample holds many counts of this clonotype. The J gene is TRBJ2-1, the V gene TRBV7-2; D call uncertain. Between the trimmed V and J ends, which lost 0 bases and 4 bases, there was a span of 10 bases. The CDR3 is 15 residues long. From germline, CDR1 is SGHTA and CDR2 FQGNSA. The CDR3: CASSLATEPYNEQFF. Written as DNA, the CDR3 is TGTGCCAGCAGCTTAGCTACAGAACCTTACAATGAGCAGTTCTTC. The full variable domain, rest sourced from reference TRBV7-2 and TRBJ2-1, is GAGVSQSPSNKVTEKGKDVELRCDPISGHTALYWYRQSLGQGLEFLIYFQGNSAPDKSGLPSDRFSAERTGGSVSTLTIQRTQQEDSAVYLCASSLATEPYNEQFFGPGTRLTVL.

This clonotype was observed a handful of times. This chain uses TRBV7-9 with TRBJ2-2; D remains ambiguous. There are 13 residues in the CDR3. Germline-derived CDR1 and CDR2 are SEHNR and FQNEAQ (reference sequence). Trimming shortened V by 5 bases and J by 6 bases, and 10 bases separated the two germline ends. The CDR3 nucleotides read TGTGCCAGCAGCCCGTCTGGGGCCGGGGAGCTGTTTTTT. Amino acid sequence: CASSPSGAGELFF.

The V gene is TRBV28, the J gene TRBJ2-5; D is undetermined. Trimming took 4 bases from V and 9 from J, leaving 9 bases between them. CDR3 length: 11 amino acids. Germline assignment: CDR1 MDHEN and CDR2 SYDVKM. The DNA for the CDR3 is TGTGCCAGCAGTTCGACGGTGTCCCAGTACTTC. Translating it yields CASSSTVSQYF.

Only a few counts were recorded for this clonotype. The V call is TRBV5-1, the J call TRBJ2-7; 7 bases match TRBD1. Germline CDR1 and CDR2: SGHRS and YFSETQ. CDR3 length: 14 amino acids. V lost 3 bases, J lost 2 bases, and 5 bases stayed unmatched. The CDR3 DNA is TGCGCCAGCAGCTCCGAGACAGGGACCTACGAGCAGTACTTC. Encoded protein: CASSSETGTYEQYF. Drawing the rest from reference TRBV5-1 and TRBJ2-7, the complete variable domain is KAGVTQTPRYLIKTRGQQVTLSCSPISGHRSVSWYQQTPGQGLQFLFEYFSETQRNKGNFPGRFSGRQFSNSRSEMNVSTLELGDSALYLCASSSETGTYEQYFGPGTRLTVT.

This clonotype was counted only a few times. The V and J genes are TRBV2 and TRBJ2-1; 7 bases agree with TRBD1. The CDR3 is made up of 13 amino acids. Germline lookup yields CDR1 SNHLY and CDR2 FYNNEI. The V segment lost 11 bases and the J segment 2 bases; nucleotides outside the gene matches: 6. For the CDR3, the DNA is TGTGCCGCCGAGGGGGCGGCCTACAATGAGCAGTTCTTC. Translated, it gives CAAEGAAYNEQFF.